This T cell receptor beta chain is from a study of PD-L1 blockade in urothelial cancer. In the study overall: Of prior chemotherapy regimens, patients had received between 0 and 3. A median blood sample held 141,255 T cells and roughly 79,000 unique TCRs.

Using immunoSEQ multiplex PCR, the repertoire was profiled, and TCRdb retains in-frame clones only, with some absent. The table lists fewer than 45,000 clones, approximately 80% of them singletons. The CDR3 consists of 15 residues. Germline V lookup: CDR1 MNHNS, CDR2 SASEGT. V was cut by 7 bases and J by 5 bases, with 18 bases left in between. Sequenced here: PBMCs, sampled around atezolizumab (anti-PD-L1) treatment. This rearrangement joins TRBV6-1 to TRBJ1-5; possible D gene TRBD1, 5 bases. The sequence was collected from a man aged 70-80 years with urothelial cancer. CDR3 bases: TGTGCCAGCATGGAGGGGTCGTCGAAGGATCAGCCCCAGCATTTT. Its translation is CASMEGSSKDQPQHF.